These 9 T cell receptor beta chains originate from one sample sequenced in a study of response to subunit inactivated influenza vaccine. TCRdb re-called the RT-PCR reads through MiXCR, storing one row per CDR3 protein. The table shows about 500,000 distinct CDR3 sequences, with 15% to 20% occurring only once. Sequenced here: CD4+ T cells sorted from PBMCs, sampled around 25 months after vaccination. The receptors derive from a man aged 50-75 years who received an inactivated influenza vaccine.

This clonotype was seen at least ten times. This chain joins TRBV29-1 and TRBJ2-7; D remains ambiguous. The germline CDR1 and CDR2 sequences are SQVTM and ANQGSEA. The CDR3 runs to 11 residues. Trimming stripped 4 bases from V and 0 bases from J, with 4 bases between. CDR3 nucleotides: TGCAGCGTTGCTAGCTCCTACGAGCAGTACTTC. Translating it yields CSVASSYEQYF.

In its sample, this clonotype was seen a few times. This chain connects TRBV10-3 to TRBJ2-2; 8 bases align to TRBD2. Germline CDR1 and CDR2: ENHRY and SYGVKD. The CDR3 runs 13 residues. V lost 10 bases to trimming and J lost 6 bases; unmatched junction nucleotides: 7. In DNA form, the CDR3 reads TGTGCCAGCCGGGGGGGAGTGTCCGGGGAGCTGTTTTTT. It yields the protein CASRGGVSGELFF.

This clonotype appeared a few times. V gene TRBV20-1 combines with J gene TRBJ2-3; D might be TRBD1 or TRBD2, each matching 5 bases. The germline CDR1 and CDR2 sequences are DFQATT and SNEGSKA (reference sequence). Trimming left V 5 bases short and J 4 bases short, with 10 bases between. The CDR3 runs 12 residues. The CDR3 coding sequence is TGCAGTGCTGTCCGGGGCGCAGATACGCAGTATTTT. Its translation is CSAVRGADTQYF.

The V call is TRBV4-2, the J call TRBJ1-2; 8 nucleotides match TRBD1. V trimming: 1 base; J trimming: 4 bases; junction bases outside the gene matches: 8. Germline V lookup: CDR1 LGHNA, CDR2 YNFKEQ. The CDR3 length is 16 residues. The CDR3 coding sequence is TGTGCCAGCAGCCAAGGTGACAGGGGCCGGATCTATGGCTACACCTTC. This translates into CASSQGDRGRIYGYTF.

This clonotype has just a few counts. V is TRBV27 and J is TRBJ2-5, with 7 bases that match TRBD1. V was clipped by 4 bases and J by 9 bases; unmatched bases: 14. CDR3 length: 15 residues. Germline lookup yields CDR1 MNHEY and CDR2 SMNVEV (reference sequence). CDR3 DNA: TGTGCCAGCAGTTCCCAGGGACAGCCCCCAAGGTCCCAGTACTTC. It is translated as CASSSQGQPPRSQYF.

This clonotype appeared many times. V gene TRBV19 combines with J gene TRBJ2-3; D is possibly TRBD2 (6 bases). The V gene's germline CDR1 is LNHDA and CDR2 SQIVND (reference sequence). V gave up 5 bases and J gave up 1 base, with 10 bases separating them. The CDR3 totals 14 residues. The CDR3 loop is CASSRDFRTDTQYF. The DNA for the CDR3 is TGTGCCAGTAGTCGGGACTTCCGCACAGATACGCAGTATTTT. Full variable domain (outside the CDR3, taken from reference TRBV19 and TRBJ2-3): DGGITQSPKYLFRKEGQNVTLSCEQNLNHDAMYWYRQDPGQGLRLIYYSQIVNDFQKGDIAEGYSVSREKKESFPLTVTSAQKNPTAFYLCASSRDFRTDTQYFGPGTRLTVL.

This chain links TRBV20-1 with TRBJ1-5, with TRBD1 matching over 7 bases. The germline gives CDR1 DFQATT, CDR2 SNEGSKA (reference sequence). The J segment lost 3 bases and the V segment lost 4 bases, leaving 9 bases of the junction unmatched. The CDR3 has 15 amino acids. This chain's CDR3 is CSATVDREVNQPQHF. CDR3 nucleotide sequence: TGCAGTGCTACCGTAGACAGGGAGGTCAATCAGCCCCAGCATTTT.

The table lists this clonotype with a few counts. V is TRBV10-3 and J is TRBJ2-1; the match to TRBD1 covers 8 bases. The CDR3 runs to 17 residues. The V gene's germline CDR1 is ENHRY and CDR2 SYGVKD. Trimming at V came to 0 bases and at J to 5 bases, leaving 9 bases not matched to a gene. CDR3 sequence: CAISESLRGPSNNEQFF. The CDR3 nucleotides read TGTGCCATCAGTGAGTCGCTCAGGGGGCCTTCTAACAATGAGCAGTTCTTC.

CDR3 in amino acids: CASSQLDNQPQHF. In nucleotides, the CDR3 is TGTGCCAGCAGCCAGCTGGATAATCAGCCCCAGCATTTT. The V and J genes are TRBV4-2 and TRBJ1-5; D is unclear. The CDR3 sequence is 13 residues long. Germline V gene lookup returns CDR1 LGHNA and CDR2 YNFKEQ. The V and J ends lost 3 bases and 4 bases respectively, with 7 bases between them.